This TCR beta chain came from a study of T cell repertoires in cytomegalovirus infection. This CDR3 has 13 residues. The germline V and J ends were trimmed by 5 bases and 5 bases, with 10 bases remaining between them. TCRdb processed the reads anew with MiXCR; each CDR3 protein has one entry. The sample has about 570,000 distinct CDR3 sequences, approximately 40% seen once. Regarding the study as a whole: CMV-specific HLA-C-restricted TCR beta clonotypes dominated the ex vivo response. Based on cumulative public TCR beta family frequency, carriers of CMV plus the relevant HLA were identified.

This clonotype was picked up a small number of times. Its antigen is currently unknown. The TCR was taken from a human donor in good health (CMV status not recorded). Some clones in this sample may be carry-over from other donors' samples. The chain carries TRBV12-3 or TRBV12-4 and TRBJ2-1; D assignment may be TRBD1 or TRBD2 (7 bases each). The sequences come from cultured PBMCs, collected from culture after CMV antigen stimulation. This CDR3 reads CASSPGGDNEQFF. CDR3 sequence (DNA): TGTGCCAGCAGTCCAGGGGGGGACAATGAGCAGTTCTTC.